This T cell receptor beta chain appears in the sequencing data of a study of human T cells and chemical hapten exposure (dated by TCRdb to the early 2020s). Regarding the research as a whole: For sensitization, 2% DPC in acetone was applied to an approximately 2 cm by approximately 2 cm area of upper inner arm skin. Throughout the study period of about 23 weeks, patients also received therapeutic DPC doses to the scalp every week. Patch testing was performed on the upper back with Finn chambers containing 0.01% DPC, and the patch tests were scored after 6 days according to International Contact Dermatitis Research Group standards. The mostly female patient cohort included alopecia areata with under or over 50% scalp involvement, alopecia totalis and alopecia universalis. Libraries were pooled for sequencing, and variation in per-sample TCR yields was attributed mainly to small differences in library volumes within the pool. Peripheral blood TCR repertoire changes were tracked in vivo in alopecia patients during primary and secondary sensitization to the hapten diphenylcyclopropenone (DPC). Blood samples were taken from patients before sensitization (week 0) and then at 2, 6 and about 24 weeks after DPC sensitization. Blood for TCR sequencing was provided by twenty-nine alopecia patients at one to four time points (pre-sensitization, 2, 6 and 24 weeks). Findings and caveats that apply to the study as a whole: All patients had alopecia, a presumed autoimmune disease, so their immune response might differ from that of healthy individuals. DPC sensitization did not change the number of TCRs with a frequency above 1 in 1000, and there was no evidence of changes in global repertoire structure. Patch test score correlated positively with the number of PT1 expanded TCRs, reaching significance at thresholds 8, 16 and 32 but not at 4. Compared with pre-sensitization or healthy control sets, expanded TCRs formed significantly more large CDR3 similarity clusters, which is consistent with antigen-driven responses. After repeated subsampling, changes were observed in the strength of the expansion versus patch-test correlation and in the threshold at which the correlation became significant.

This clonotype has a handful of counts. Its antigen remains undetermined. No much larger clone is present one base from it, and per-base qualities are unavailable. The sample's time point label, in plain terms: pre-sensitization, week 0. The treatment or condition label corresponds to: therapeutic diphenylcyclopropenone sensitization with weekly scalp DPC. At every patch-test visit, the blood draw took place before the patch test was put on. To be eligible, patients had to be aged 18 to 70, diagnosed with alopecia and judged suitable for DPC therapy, while pregnant patients were excluded. Total RNA was extracted from unfractionated whole blood that had been collected in Tempus Blood RNA tubes. The library was built by means of RACE. The reads were generated on a NextSeq 500. During library preparation, unique molecular identifiers were attached to individual cDNA molecules so that TCRs could be counted in a quantitative, reproducible way. From each blood RNA sample, both TCR alpha and TCR beta chains were sequenced. Per the original workflow: A median of roughly 98,000 TCRs per sample was observed, with a range of about 20,000 to 700,000. The Decombinator software suite was used to annotate V, J and CDR3 in the TCR reads. For the PS versus PT1 abundance plots, all samples were subsampled to the same number of TCRs (28,000). Expanded TCRs were defined as absent before sensitization and observed at least eight times at the 2-week time point. Using fastp trimming at Q25 and MiXCR clonotype assembly, TCRdb reanalyzed the public sequencing data and kept in-frame beta chains. Every distinct CDR3 protein forms one entry, paired with its most common genes and DNA. TCRdb's processing, not the study's, gives the V and J calls here. Counted in this sample were roughly 380,000 distinct CDR3 sequences; less than 6.5% of them appeared once. Together, the top ten hold around 2.6% of the sample.

The CDR3 runs 13 amino acids, cysteine and phenylalanine included. Here the CDR3 DNA is all that survives: 39 bases in frame from base 1. Relative to germline, V is 2 bases shorter and J is 8 bases shorter, with 12 bases between their ends. CDR1 and CDR2 are read off the germline V gene as ENHRY and SYGVKD. The sample was whole blood, taken in connection with sensitization to the hapten diphenylcyclopropenone (DPC). The rearranged segments are TRBV10-3 and TRBJ1-2, with the D gene not confidently named. The sequence derives from a woman between 50 and 59 years old with alopecia areata. Some clones in this sample may be carry-over from other donors' samples. The CDR3 reads CAISETASGGYTF. The bases read TGTGCCATCAGTGAGACAGCTTCGGGAGGCTACACCTTC.